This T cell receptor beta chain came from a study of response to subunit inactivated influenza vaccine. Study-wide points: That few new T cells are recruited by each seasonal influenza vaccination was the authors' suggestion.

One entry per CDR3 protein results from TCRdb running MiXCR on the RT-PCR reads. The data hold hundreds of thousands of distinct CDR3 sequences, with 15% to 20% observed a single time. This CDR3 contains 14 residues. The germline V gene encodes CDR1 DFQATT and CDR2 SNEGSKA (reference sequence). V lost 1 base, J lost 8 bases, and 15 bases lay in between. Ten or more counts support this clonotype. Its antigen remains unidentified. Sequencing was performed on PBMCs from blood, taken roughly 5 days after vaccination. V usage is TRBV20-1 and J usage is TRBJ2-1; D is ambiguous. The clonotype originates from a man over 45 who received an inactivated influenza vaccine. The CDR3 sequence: CSARVTRLGDEQFF. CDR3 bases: TGCAGTGCTAGAGTAACCCGGTTGGGCGATGAGCAGTTCTTC.